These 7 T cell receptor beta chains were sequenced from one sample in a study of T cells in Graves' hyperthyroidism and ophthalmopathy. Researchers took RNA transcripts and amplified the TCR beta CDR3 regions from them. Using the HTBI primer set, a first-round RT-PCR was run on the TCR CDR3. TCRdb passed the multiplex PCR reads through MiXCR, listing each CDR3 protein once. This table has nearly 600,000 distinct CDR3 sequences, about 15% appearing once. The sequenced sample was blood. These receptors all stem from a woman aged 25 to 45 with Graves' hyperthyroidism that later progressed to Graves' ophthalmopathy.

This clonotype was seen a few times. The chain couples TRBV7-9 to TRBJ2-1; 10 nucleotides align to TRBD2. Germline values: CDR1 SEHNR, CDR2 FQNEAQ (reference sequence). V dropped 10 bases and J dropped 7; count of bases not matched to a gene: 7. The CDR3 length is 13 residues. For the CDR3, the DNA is TGTGCCACCTCGGGACTAGCGTTGAATGAGCAGTTCTTC. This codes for CATSGLALNEQFF.

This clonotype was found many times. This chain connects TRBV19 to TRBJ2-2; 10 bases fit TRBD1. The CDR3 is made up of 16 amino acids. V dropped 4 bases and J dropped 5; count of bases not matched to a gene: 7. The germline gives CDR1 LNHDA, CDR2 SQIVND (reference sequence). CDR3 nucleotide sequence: TGTGCCAGTAGTAGCGGGACAGGGGTTTGGACCGGGGAGCTGTTTTTT. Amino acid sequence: CASSSGTGVWTGELFF.

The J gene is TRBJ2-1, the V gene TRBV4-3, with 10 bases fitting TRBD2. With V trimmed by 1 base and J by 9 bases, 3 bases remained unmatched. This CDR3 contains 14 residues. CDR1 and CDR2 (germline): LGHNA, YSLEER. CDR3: CASSQVGLAVEQFF. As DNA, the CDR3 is TGCGCCAGCAGCCAAGTTGGACTAGCGGTTGAGCAGTTCTTC.

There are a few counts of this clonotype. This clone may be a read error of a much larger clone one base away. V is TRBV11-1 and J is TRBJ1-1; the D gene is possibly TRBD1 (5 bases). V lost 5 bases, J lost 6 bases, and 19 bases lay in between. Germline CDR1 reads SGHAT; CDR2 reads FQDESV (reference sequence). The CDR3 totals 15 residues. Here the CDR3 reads CASSIRKGIYAEAFF. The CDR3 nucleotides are TGTGCCAGCAGCATCCGCAAGGGGATTTACGCTGAAGCTTTCTTT.

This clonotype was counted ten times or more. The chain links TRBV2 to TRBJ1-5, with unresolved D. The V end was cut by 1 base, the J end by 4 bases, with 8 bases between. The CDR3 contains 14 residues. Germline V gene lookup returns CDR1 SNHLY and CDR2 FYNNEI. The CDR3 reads CASSEVTPNQPQHF. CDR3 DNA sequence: TGTGCCAGCAGTGAAGTAACACCTAATCAGCCCCAGCATTTT.

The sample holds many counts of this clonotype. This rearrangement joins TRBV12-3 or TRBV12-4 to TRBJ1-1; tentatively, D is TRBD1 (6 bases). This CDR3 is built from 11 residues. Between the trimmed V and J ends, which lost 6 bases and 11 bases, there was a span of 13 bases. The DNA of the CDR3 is TGTGCCAGCAGCCATGGGGGGCACGCTTTCTTT. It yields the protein CASSHGGHAFF.

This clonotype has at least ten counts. CDR3 DNA: TGCGCCAGCAGCTGGAGCCCGGGAAGCGACGAGCAGTACTTC. It codes for CASSWSPGSDEQYF. The V gene is TRBV5-1, the J gene TRBJ2-7; a possible D gene is TRBD2 (5 bases). Between the trimmed V and J ends, which lost 3 bases and 5 bases, there was a span of 15 bases. CDR3 length equals 14 residues. Germline-derived CDR1 and CDR2 are SGHRS and YFSETQ.